This TCR beta chain was identified during a study of control samples from healthy donors and cancer patients. This CDR3 has 12 amino acids. Trimming left V 1 base short and J 3 bases short, with 7 bases between. Germline CDR1 SQVTM, CDR2 ANQGSEA. The protocol was immunoSEQ multiplex PCR, while the TCRdb copy is restricted to in-frame clones and leaves out a portion. The data show about 120,000 clones, with approximately 88% seen just once and around 40% held by the top ten. The sequence was obtained from a man in his fifties in good health. The chain employs TRBV29-1 and TRBJ2-7; the D gene could be TRBD1 or TRBD2 (5 bases each). The sample comprised blood. The chain's CDR3 is CSVEGGFYEQYF. The CDR3 nucleotides are TGCAGCGTTGAAGGGGGGTTCTACGAGCAGTACTTC.